These T cell receptor beta chains were read from a single sample in a study of blood T cell repertoires in COVID-19. Assay: immunoSEQ multiplex PCR; the TCRdb copy retains only in-frame clones and omits some. The sample carries about 200,000 clones, around four fifths recorded once. The sample comprised peripheral blood. These receptors originate from a man in his 60s with COVID-19, enrolled during active disease. Each CDR3 is given with its conserved first and last residue. The D gene is left open where the match is weak. The listing skips clone size in some rows; elsewhere it reads once, few, many or a size class.

clone_size	v_call	d_call	j_call	cdr3_aa	cdr3_nt
once	TRBV6-1	TRBD1	TRBJ2-7	CASSIRQGTYEQYF	TGTGCCAGCAGCATTCGACAGGGGACCTACGAGCAGTACTTC
once	TRBV2	TRBD1	TRBJ1-1	CASSLQGAWAEAFF	TGTGCCAGCAGCCTACAGGGGGCCTGGGCTGAAGCTTTCTTT
.	TRBV3-1/TRBV3-2	.	TRBJ1-1	CASRRGGANTEAFF	TGTGCCAGCAGAAGGGGTGGCGCGAACACTGAAGCTTTCTTT
.	TRBV19	TRBD2	TRBJ2-7	CASSIGAGPYEQYF	TGTGCCAGTAGTATAGGAGCGGGACCCTACGAGCAGTACTTC
.	TRBV11-2	TRBD2	TRBJ2-2	CASRSPGLASTGELFF	TGTGCCAGCAGATCTCCGGGACTAGCGAGTACCGGGGAGCTGTTTTTT
.	TRBV11-2	.	TRBJ1-2	CASSLGGLGVVNYGYTF	TGTGCCAGCAGCTTGGGGGGTTTGGGGGTCGTTAACTATGGCTACACCTTC
.	TRBV30	TRBD1	TRBJ1-3	CAHPGTAGNTIYF	TGTGCCCACCCCGGGACAGCTGGAAACACCATATATTTT
.	TRBV28	.	TRBJ2-7	CASNGFGAYEQYF	TGTGCCAGCAACGGCTTCGGGGCCTACGAGCAGTACTTC
.	TRBV19	.	TRBJ1-5	CASSIFVNQPQHF	TGTGCCAGTAGTATTTTCGTGAATCAGCCCCAGCATTTT
.	TRBV18	.	TRBJ2-2	CASSPPTASTGELFF	TGTGCCAGCTCACCACCGACAGCCTCCACCGGGGAGCTGTTTTTT
.	TRBV10-3	.	TRBJ1-2	CAISEGTAGDYGYTF	TGTGCCATCAGTGAGGGGACGGCGGGAGATTATGGCTACACCTTC
.	TRBV6-5	TRBD1	TRBJ2-7	CASRHPGQGIEQYF	TGTGCCAGCAGACACCCGGGACAGGGCATCGAGCAGTACTTC
.	TRBV7-2	TRBD1	TRBJ2-2	CATSRDRGRTGELFF	TGTGCCACCTCGAGGGACAGAGGAAGGACCGGGGAGCTGTTTTTT
.	TRBV6-1	.	TRBJ1-5	CASSEGPLPSPQHF	TGTGCCAGCAGTGAAGGGCCTCTGCCCTCGCCCCAGCATTTT
.	TRBV9	TRBD2	TRBJ2-2	CASSVGWEGAGELFF	TGTGCCAGCAGCGTAGGGTGGGAGGGCGCCGGGGAGCTGTTTTTT
few	TRBV6-4	.	TRBJ1-5	CASSDSEGNQPQHF	TGTGCCAGCAGTGACTCGGAGGGGAATCAGCCCCAGCATTTT
.	TRBV6-4	.	TRBJ1-2	CASSPSVGLWSYTF	TGTGCCAGCAGTCCCTCAGTGGGCTTATGGAGCTACACCTTC
.	TRBV3-1/TRBV3-2	.	TRBJ2-7	CASSPRGYAYEQYF	TGTGCCAGCAGCCCCCGAGGCTATGCCTACGAGCAGTACTTC
many	TRBV5-1	.	TRBJ2-3	CASSLMGGVSTDTQYF	TGCGCCAGCAGCTTAATGGGAGGAGTAAGCACAGATACGCAGTATTTT
.	TRBV5-1	.	TRBJ2-2	CASSLGQNTGELFF	TGCGCCAGCAGCTTGGGTCAGAACACCGGGGAGCTGTTTTTT
.	TRBV9	TRBD1	TRBJ1-5	CASSGGTANQPQHF	TGTGCCAGCAGTGGGGGGACAGCTAATCAGCCCCAGCATTTT
.	TRBV19	.	TRBJ1-1	CASGHQNTEAFF	TGTGCCAGCGGACACCAGAACACTGAAGCTTTCTTT
.	TRBV6-5	.	TRBJ2-1	CASSYSRSPSYNEQFF	TGTGCCAGCAGTTACTCCAGGTCACCCTCCTACAATGAGCAGTTCTTC
.	TRBV9	.	TRBJ1-1	CASSVVSTGNTEAFF	TGTGCCAGCAGCGTAGTCTCTACGGGGAACACTGAAGCTTTCTTT
.	TRBV6-2/TRBV6-3	.	TRBJ2-5	CASSYSKGKTQYF	TGTGCCAGCAGTTACTCTAAGGGGAAGACCCAGTACTTC
.	TRBV6-6	.	TRBJ2-1	CASIAGQLAYNEQFF	TGTGCCAGCATTGCGGGACAGCTTGCCTACAATGAGCAGTTCTTC
.	TRBV29-1	.	TRBJ2-1	CSGGQNNNEQFF	TGCAGCGGAGGACAGAATAACAATGAGCAGTTCTTC
.	TRBV3-1/TRBV3-2	.	TRBJ2-7	CASSQRKTVAQYF	TGTGCCAGCAGCCAGAGAAAGACAGTGGCGCAGTACTTC
.	TRBV6-5	TRBD1	TRBJ2-7	CASSYSKVGGRYEQYF	TGTGCCAGCAGTTACTCGAAAGTAGGGGGCAGGTACGAGCAGTACTTC
.	TRBV3-1/TRBV3-2	.	TRBJ1-1	CASSLGGGQGNTEAFF	TGTGCCAGCAGTCTCGGCGGGGGGCAGGGGAACACTGAAGCTTTCTTT
few	TRBV19	TRBD1	TRBJ2-1	CASTPNSGAGGLMNEQFF	TGTGCCAGTACTCCTAACTCAGGGGCAGGGGGCTTGATGAATGAGCAGTTCTTC
few	TRBV5-4	TRBD1	TRBJ1-2	CASSSTTGVRYGYTF	TGTGCCAGCAGCTCAACGACAGGGGTTCGGTATGGCTACACCTTC
.	TRBV5-1	TRBD1	TRBJ2-7	CASTFGQGKDEQYF	TGCGCCAGCACCTTCGGACAGGGAAAAGACGAGCAGTACTTC
.	TRBV7-2	TRBD1	TRBJ1-2	CASSSGQGVYGYTF	TGTGCCAGCAGCTCCGGACAGGGCGTGTATGGCTACACCTTC
.	TRBV5-5	TRBD1	TRBJ1-6	CASRRTGGTNSPLHF	TGTGCAAGCAGAAGGACAGGGGGCACTAATTCACCCCTCCACTTT
.	TRBV14	.	TRBJ2-5	CASSQERRAVQETQYF	TGTGCCAGCAGCCAAGAAAGGCGAGCGGTACAAGAGACCCAGTACTTC
.	TRBV7-2	TRBD1	TRBJ1-6	CASSSQGGNSPLHF	TGTGCCAGCAGCTCACAGGGGGGCAATTCACCCCTCCACTTT
.	TRBV2	TRBD2	TRBJ2-7	CASGLAGENYEQYF	TGTGCCAGCGGACTAGCGGGAGAAAACTACGAGCAGTACTTC
.	TRBV11-2	TRBD2	TRBJ2-1	CASSLEPGRGNEQFF	TGTGCCAGCAGCTTAGAACCCGGGAGGGGCAATGAGCAGTTCTTC
.	TRBV28	.	TRBJ1-1	CASSLSGNTEAFF	TGTGCCAGCAGTTTATCAGGGAACACTGAAGCTTTCTTT